The rows below give T cell receptor beta chains drawn from one sample of a study of tumor-infiltrating lymphocytes in primary liver carcinoma. TCRdb analysed the multiplex PCR reads with MiXCR anew, one entry per CDR3 protein. Among a few hundred thousand distinct CDR3 sequences listed, 50% to 75% were seen once. The sequencing input was peripheral blood. These receptors were collected from a woman in her thirties with primary liver carcinoma and hepatitis B virus infection. The CDR3 runs from the conserved cysteine through the conserved F or W. The D gene is left open where the match is weak. A row's size may be missing; if present it is once, few, many or a size class.

.	TRBV10-2	15	.	TRBJ2-3	CASSSGGGRGQPQYF	TGTGCCAGCAGTTCGGGAGGGGGCCGGGGTCAGCCCCAGTATTTT
TRBD2	TRBV30	16	.	TRBJ2-7	CAWSDKSSGRGYEQYF	TGTGCCTGGAGTGACAAATCTAGCGGGAGGGGCTACGAGCAGTACTTC
TRBD1	TRBV6-5	12	few	TRBJ1-1	CASRTGQGGAFF	TGTGCCAGCAGAACGGGACAGGGAGGCGCTTTCTTT
.	TRBV14	11	.	TRBJ2-1	CDSSQRNELFF	TGTGACAGCAGCCAACGCAATGAGCTGTTCTTC
.	TRBV5-5	13	few	TRBJ1-1	CASSLLEYIGAFF	TGTGCCAGCAGCTTGCTAGAGTACATCGGGGCTTTCTTT
.	TRBV30	13	.	TRBJ1-5	CAWSAGPNQPQHF	TGTGCCTGGAGCGCCGGACCCAATCAGCCCCAGCATTTT
.	TRBV11-2	16	.	TRBJ2-3	CASSLRGALSADTQYF	TGTGCCAGCAGTTTAAGGGGGGCCCTTAGCGCAGATACGCAGTATTTT
.	TRBV11-2	15	.	TRBJ2-2	CANSLGKFGTGDLFF	TGTGCCAACAGCTTGGGGAAGTTCGGAACCGGGGACCTGTTTTTT
.	TRBV5-6	12	.	TRBJ2-7	CANSFEVREQYF	TGTGCCAACAGCTTTGAGGTTCGCGAGCAGTACTTC
.	TRBV14	14	.	TRBJ2-2	CASSRQVSTGEQFF	TGTGCCAGCAGCCGACAGGTGTCGACCGGGGAGCAGTTTTTT
.	TRBV11-2	13	.	TRBJ1-5	CVSSLSHNQPQYF	TGTGTCAGCAGCTTGTCCCACAATCAGCCCCAGTATTTC